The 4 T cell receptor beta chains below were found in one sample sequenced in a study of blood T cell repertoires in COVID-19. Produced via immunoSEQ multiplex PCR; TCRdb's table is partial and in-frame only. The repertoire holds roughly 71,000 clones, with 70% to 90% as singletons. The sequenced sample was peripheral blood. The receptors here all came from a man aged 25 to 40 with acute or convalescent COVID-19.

CDR3 in amino acids: CASSPGFFHQPQHF. The CDR3 nucleotides read TGTGCCAGCAGCCCAGGGTTTTTCCATCAGCCCCAGCATTTT. V and J are TRBV9 and TRBJ1-5, with D perhaps TRBD1 (5 bases). This CDR3 comprises 14 residues. Per germline, CDR1 SGDLS and CDR2 YYNGEE. V was pared by 4 bases and J by 5 bases, with 13 bases between.

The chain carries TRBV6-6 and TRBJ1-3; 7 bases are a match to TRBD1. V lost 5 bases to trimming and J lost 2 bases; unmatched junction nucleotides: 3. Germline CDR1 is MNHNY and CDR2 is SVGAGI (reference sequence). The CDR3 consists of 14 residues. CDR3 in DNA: TGTGCCAGCAGTAGACAGGGAACTGGAAACACCATATATTTT. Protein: CASSRQGTGNTIYF.

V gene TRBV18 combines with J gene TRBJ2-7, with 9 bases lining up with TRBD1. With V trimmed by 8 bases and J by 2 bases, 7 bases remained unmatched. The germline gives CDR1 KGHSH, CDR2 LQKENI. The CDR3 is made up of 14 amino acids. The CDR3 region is CASHSGTGTYEQYF. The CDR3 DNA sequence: TGTGCCAGCCACTCCGGGACAGGGACCTACGAGCAGTACTTC.

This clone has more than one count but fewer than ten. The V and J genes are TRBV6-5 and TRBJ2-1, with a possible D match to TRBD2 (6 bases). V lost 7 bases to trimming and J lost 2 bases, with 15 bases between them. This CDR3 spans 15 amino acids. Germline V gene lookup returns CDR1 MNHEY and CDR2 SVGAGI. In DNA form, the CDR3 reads TGTGCCAGCAACTCGGGGGAGATCCCCTACAATGAGCAGTTCTTC. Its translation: CASNSGEIPYNEQFF.